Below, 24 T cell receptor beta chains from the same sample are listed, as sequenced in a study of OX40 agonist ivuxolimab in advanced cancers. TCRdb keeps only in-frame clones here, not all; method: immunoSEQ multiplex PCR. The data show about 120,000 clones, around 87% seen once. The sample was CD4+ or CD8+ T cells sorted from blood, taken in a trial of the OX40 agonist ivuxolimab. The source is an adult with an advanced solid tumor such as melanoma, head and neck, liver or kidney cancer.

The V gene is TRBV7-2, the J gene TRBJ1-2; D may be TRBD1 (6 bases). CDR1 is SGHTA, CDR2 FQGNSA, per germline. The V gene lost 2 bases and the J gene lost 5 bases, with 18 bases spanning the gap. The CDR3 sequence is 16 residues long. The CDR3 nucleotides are TGTGCCAGCAGCTTAAATGCAGGGGCCCTGAGGTATGGCTACACCTTC. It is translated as CASSLNAGALRYGYTF.

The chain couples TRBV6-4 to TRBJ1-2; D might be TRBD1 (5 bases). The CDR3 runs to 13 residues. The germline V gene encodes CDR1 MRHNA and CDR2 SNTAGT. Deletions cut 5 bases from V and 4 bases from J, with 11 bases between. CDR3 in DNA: TGTGCCAGCAGTAGCTCGGGGGGCTATGGCTACACCTTC. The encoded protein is CASSSSGGYGYTF.

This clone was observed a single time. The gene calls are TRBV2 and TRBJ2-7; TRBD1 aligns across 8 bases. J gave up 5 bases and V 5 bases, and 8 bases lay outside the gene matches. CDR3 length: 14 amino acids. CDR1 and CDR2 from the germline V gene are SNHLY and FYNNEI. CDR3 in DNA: TGTGCCAGCAGTTTAGGACAGGGAGTCAACGAGCAGTACTTC. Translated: CASSLGQGVNEQYF.

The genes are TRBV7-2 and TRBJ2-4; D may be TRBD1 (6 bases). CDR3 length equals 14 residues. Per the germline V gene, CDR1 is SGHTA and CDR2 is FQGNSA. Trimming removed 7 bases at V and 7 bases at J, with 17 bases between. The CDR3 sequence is CASTPGAAFNIQYF. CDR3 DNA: TGTGCCAGCACCCCAGGGGCTGCCTTTAACATTCAGTACTTC.

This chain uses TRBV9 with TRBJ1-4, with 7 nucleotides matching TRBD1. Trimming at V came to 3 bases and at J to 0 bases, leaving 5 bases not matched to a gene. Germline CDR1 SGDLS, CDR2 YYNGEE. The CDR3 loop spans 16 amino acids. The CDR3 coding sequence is TGTGCCAGCAGCGAGGGGGCACCATCAACTAATGAAAAACTGTTTTTT. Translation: CASSEGAPSTNEKLFF.

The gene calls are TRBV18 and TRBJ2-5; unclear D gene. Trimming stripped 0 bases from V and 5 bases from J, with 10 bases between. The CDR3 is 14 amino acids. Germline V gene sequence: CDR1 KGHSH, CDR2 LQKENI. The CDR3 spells CASSPPARWETQYF. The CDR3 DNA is TGTGCCAGCTCACCACCCGCCCGGTGGGAGACCCAGTACTTC.

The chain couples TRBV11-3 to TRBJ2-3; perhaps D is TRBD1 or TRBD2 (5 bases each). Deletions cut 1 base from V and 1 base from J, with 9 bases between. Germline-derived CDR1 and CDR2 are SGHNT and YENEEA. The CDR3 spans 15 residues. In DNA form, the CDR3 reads TGTGCCAGCAGCTTAGGGGGACCCCGCACAGATACGCAGTATTTT. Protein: CASSLGGPRTDTQYF.

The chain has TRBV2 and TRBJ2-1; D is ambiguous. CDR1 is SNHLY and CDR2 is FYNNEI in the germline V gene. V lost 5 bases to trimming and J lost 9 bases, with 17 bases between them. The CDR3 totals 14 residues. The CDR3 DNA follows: TGTGCCAGCAGTCCCGGGTCTATAAGGACTGAGCAGTTCTTC. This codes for CASSPGSIRTEQFF.

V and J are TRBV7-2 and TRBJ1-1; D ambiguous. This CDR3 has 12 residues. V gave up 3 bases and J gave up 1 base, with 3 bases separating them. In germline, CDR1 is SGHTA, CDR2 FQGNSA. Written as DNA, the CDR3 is TGTGCCAGCAGCTTTTCGAACACTGAAGCTTTCTTT. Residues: CASSFSNTEAFF.

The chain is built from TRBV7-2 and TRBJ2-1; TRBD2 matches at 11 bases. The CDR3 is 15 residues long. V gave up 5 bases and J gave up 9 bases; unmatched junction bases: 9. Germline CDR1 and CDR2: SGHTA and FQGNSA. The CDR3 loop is CASSETSGVTLEQFF. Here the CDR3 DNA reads TGTGCCAGCAGCGAGACTAGCGGGGTTACTCTTGAGCAGTTCTTC.

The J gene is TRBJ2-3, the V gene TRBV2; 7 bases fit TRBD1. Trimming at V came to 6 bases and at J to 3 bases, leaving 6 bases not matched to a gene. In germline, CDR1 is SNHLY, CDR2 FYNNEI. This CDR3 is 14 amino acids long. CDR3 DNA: TGTGCCAGCAGCGCCGGGACAGCTACAGATACGCAGTATTTT. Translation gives CASSAGTATDTQYF. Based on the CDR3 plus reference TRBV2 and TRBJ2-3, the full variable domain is EPEVTQTPSHQVTQMGQEVILRCVPISNHLYFYWYRQILGQKVEFLVSFYNNEISEKSEIFDDQFSVERPDGSNFTLKIRSTKLEDSAMYFCASSAGTATDTQYFGPGTRLTVL.

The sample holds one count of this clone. CDR3: CAITDRGASSYEQYF. The CDR3 region has the DNA TGTGCCATCACGGACAGGGGCGCGAGCTCCTACGAGCAGTACTTC. The chain has TRBV10-3 and TRBJ2-7; 9 nucleotides align to TRBD1. Per germline, CDR1 ENHRY and CDR2 SYGVKD. The CDR3 extends over 15 amino acids. Trimming removed 7 bases from V and 0 bases from J; junction bases left unmatched: 7.

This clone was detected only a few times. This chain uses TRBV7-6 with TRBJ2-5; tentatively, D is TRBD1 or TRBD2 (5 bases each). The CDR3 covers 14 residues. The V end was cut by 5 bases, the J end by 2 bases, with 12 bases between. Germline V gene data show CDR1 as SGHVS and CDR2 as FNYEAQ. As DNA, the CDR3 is TGTGCCAGCAGCATCGGGGCCATTCAAGAGACCCAGTACTTC. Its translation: CASSIGAIQETQYF.

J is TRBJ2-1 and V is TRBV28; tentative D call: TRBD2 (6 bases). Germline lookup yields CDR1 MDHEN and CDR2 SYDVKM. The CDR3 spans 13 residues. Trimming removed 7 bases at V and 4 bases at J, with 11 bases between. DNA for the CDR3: TGTGCCAGCACCCTTGGGGGGTACAATGAGCAGTTCTTC. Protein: CASTLGGYNEQFF.

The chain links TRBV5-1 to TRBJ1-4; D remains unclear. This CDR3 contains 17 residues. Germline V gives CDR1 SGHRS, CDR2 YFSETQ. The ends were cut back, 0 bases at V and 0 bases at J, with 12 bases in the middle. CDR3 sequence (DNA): TGCGCCAGCAGCTTGGCCCCGGGTACTCCAACTAATGAAAAACTGTTTTTT. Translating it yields CASSLAPGTPTNEKLFF.

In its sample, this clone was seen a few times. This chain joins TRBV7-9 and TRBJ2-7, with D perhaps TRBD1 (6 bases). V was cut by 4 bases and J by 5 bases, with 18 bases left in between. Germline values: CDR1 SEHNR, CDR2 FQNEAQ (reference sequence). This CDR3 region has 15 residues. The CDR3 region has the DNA TGTGCCAGCAGCTCCACCTCGTGGGGGCCGGACGAGCAGTACTTC. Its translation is CASSSTSWGPDEQYF.

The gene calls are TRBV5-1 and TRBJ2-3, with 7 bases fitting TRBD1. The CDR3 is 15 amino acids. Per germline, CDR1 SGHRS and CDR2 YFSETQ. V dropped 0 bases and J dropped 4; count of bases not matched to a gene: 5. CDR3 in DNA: TGCGCCAGCAGCTTGGGCGACAGGGTGGCAGATACGCAGTATTTT. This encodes CASSLGDRVADTQYF.

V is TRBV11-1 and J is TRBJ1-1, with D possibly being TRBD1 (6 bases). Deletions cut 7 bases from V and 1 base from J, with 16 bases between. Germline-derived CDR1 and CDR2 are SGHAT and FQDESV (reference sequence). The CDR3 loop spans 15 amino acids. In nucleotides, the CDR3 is TGTGCCAGCAACCCCCGGGGGGCTCAGAACACTGAAGCTTTCTTT. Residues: CASNPRGAQNTEAFF.

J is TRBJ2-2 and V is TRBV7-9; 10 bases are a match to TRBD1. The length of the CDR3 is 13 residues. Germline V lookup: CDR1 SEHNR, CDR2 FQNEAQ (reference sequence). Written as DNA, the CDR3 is TGTGCTGGGGACAGGGGTCTCACCGGGGAGCTGTTTTTT. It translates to CAGDRGLTGELFF.

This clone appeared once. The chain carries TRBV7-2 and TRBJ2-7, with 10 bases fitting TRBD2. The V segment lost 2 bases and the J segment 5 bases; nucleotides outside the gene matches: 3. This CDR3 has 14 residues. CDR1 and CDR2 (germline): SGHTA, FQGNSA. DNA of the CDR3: TGTGCCAGCAGCTTAAGCGGGGGGGTGGACGAGCAGTACTTC. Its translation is CASSLSGGVDEQYF.

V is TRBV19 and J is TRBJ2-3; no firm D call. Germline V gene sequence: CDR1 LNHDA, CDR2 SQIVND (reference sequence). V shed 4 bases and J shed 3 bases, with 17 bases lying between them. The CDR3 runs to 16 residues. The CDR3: CASSTPRAGATDTQYF. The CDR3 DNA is TGTGCCAGTAGTACACCCCGGGCAGGTGCAACAGATACGCAGTATTTT. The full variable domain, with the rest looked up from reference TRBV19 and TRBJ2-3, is DGGITQSPKYLFRKEGQNVTLSCEQNLNHDAMYWYRQDPGQGLRLIYYSQIVNDFQKGDIAEGYSVSREKKESFPLTVTSAQKNPTAFYLCASSTPRAGATDTQYFGPGTRLTVL.

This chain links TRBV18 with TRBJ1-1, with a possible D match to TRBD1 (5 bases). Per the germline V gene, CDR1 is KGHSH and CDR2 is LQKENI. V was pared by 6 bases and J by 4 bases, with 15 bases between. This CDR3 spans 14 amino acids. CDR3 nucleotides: TGTGCCAGCTCCCCTGGAACGAGGGGCACTGAAGCTTTCTTT. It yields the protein CASSPGTRGTEAFF.

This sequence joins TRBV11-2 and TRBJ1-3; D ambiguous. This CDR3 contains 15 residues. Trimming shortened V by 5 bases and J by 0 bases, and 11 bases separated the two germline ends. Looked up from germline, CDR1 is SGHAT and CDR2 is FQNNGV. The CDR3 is CASSGVVSSGNTIYF. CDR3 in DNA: TGTGCCAGCAGCGGGGTAGTCTCCTCTGGAAACACCATATATTTT.

CDR3 coding DNA: TGCGCCAGCAGCCTATCGGTTAGCGGGGGGAAAGAGACCCAGTACTTC. Its protein is CASSLSVSGGKETQYF. The chain carries TRBV4-3 and TRBJ2-5; 10 positions match TRBD2. Germline loops: CDR1 LGHNA, CDR2 YSLEER. The V and J ends lost 4 bases and 3 bases, in that order; junction bases with no gene match: 8. CDR3 length equals 16 residues.